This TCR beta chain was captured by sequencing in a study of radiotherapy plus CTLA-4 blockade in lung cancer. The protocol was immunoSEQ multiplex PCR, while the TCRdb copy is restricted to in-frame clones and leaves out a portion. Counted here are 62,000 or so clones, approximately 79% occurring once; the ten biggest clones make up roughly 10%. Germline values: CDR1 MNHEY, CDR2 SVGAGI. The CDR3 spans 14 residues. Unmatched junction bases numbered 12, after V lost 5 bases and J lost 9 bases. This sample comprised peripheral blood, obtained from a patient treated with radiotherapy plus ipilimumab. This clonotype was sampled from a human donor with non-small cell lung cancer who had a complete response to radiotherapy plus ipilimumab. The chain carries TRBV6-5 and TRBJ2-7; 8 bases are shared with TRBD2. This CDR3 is CASSLSTSGARQYV. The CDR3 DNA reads TGTGCCAGCAGTCTCTCCACTAGCGGAGCTCGGCAGTACGTC.